These 32 T cell receptor beta chains were all obtained from the same sample, sequenced in a study of glioma-infiltrating T cells after dendritic cell vaccination. Generated by immunoSEQ multiplex PCR, the TCRdb table keeps only in-frame clones and is missing some. The sample has about 92,000 clones, approximately 90% seen once; the top ten hold about a sixth. The sample was blood, taken before dendritic cell vaccination. These receptors were collected from a human donor with glioblastoma.

V is TRBV29-1 and J is TRBJ1-2; 8 positions match TRBD1. Germline CDR1 and CDR2: SQVTM and ANQGSEA. The CDR3 covers 13 residues. The V segment lost 3 bases and the J segment 1 base; nucleotides outside the gene matches: 1. The CDR3 DNA sequence: TGCAGCGTTGAGGACAGGGTTAACTATGGCTACACCTTC. This gives the protein CSVEDRVNYGYTF.

J is TRBJ2-7 and V is TRBV5-1; D may be TRBD1 (6 bases). The CDR3 contains 15 residues. V lost 6 bases and J 0 bases, leaving 16 bases between the germline ends. Germline loops: CDR1 SGHRS, CDR2 YFSETQ. The CDR3 spells CASTQGAPLSYEQYF. The DNA for the CDR3 is TGCGCCAGCACACAGGGAGCCCCTCTCTCCTACGAGCAGTACTTC.

In this sample, this clone turned up once. The V call is TRBV2, the J call TRBJ2-2; 10 positions match TRBD1. The CDR3 is 16 residues long. The junction had 7 bases not matched to a gene; V was cut back by 2 bases and J by 7 bases. The germline V gene encodes CDR1 SNHLY and CDR2 FYNNEI. CDR3 sequence: CASSETRTGGIGELFF. The CDR3 DNA reads as TGTGCCAGCAGTGAAACCCGGACAGGGGGGATCGGGGAGCTGTTTTTT.

This sequence joins TRBV19 and TRBJ2-1; D perhaps matches TRBD2 (5 bases). The germline V gene has CDR1 LNHDA and CDR2 SQIVND (reference sequence). The CDR3 has 10 amino acids. V was trimmed by 8 bases and J by 8 bases, leaving 7 bases between them. CDR3 sequence reads: CASGRDEQFF. The CDR3 coding sequence is TGTGCCAGTGGGCGGGATGAGCAGTTCTTC.

The chain carries TRBV27 and TRBJ1-2, with D possibly matching TRBD1 (5 bases). CDR1 is MNHEY, CDR2 SMNVEV, per germline (reference sequence). The V end was cut by 2 bases, the J end by 4 bases, with 8 bases between. This CDR3 is built from 13 residues. The CDR3 spells CASSLRQSYGYTF. CDR3 nucleotide sequence: TGTGCCAGCAGTTTAAGACAGAGCTATGGCTACACCTTC.

The CDR3 DNA sequence: TGTGCCAGCAGTTTCCTAGCGGGAACAGATACGCAGTATTTT. Its translation: CASSFLAGTDTQYF. This chain links TRBV28 with TRBJ2-3, with 9 nucleotides matching TRBD2. CDR1 MDHEN and CDR2 SYDVKM come from the germline V gene. CDR3 length: 14 residues. Trimming cost V 3 bases and J 3 bases; bases outside gene matches: 1.

The J gene is TRBJ2-2, the V gene TRBV10-3; 7 bases are a match to TRBD2. In germline, CDR1 is ENHRY, CDR2 SYGVKD. With 3 bases clipped from V and 6 bases from J, the junction kept 7 bases outside the gene matches. The CDR3 runs to 15 residues. CDR3: CAISEAGYRPGELFF. CDR3 nucleotide sequence: TGTGCCATCAGTGAAGCGGGGTATCGTCCCGGGGAGCTGTTTTTT.

The chain combines TRBV7-9 with TRBJ2-1; 11 bases align to TRBD2. Unmatched junction bases numbered 9, after V lost 4 bases and J lost 1 base. The CDR3 is 18 residues long. The germline V gene has CDR1 SEHNR and CDR2 FQNEAQ (reference sequence). The CDR3 region has the DNA TGTGCCAGCAGCTCAAAAACTAGCGGGAGCTGGTCCTACAATGAGCAGTTCTTC. Translation gives CASSSKTSGSWSYNEQFF.

The chain carries TRBV30 and TRBJ2-5; 10 bases are a match to TRBD2. Unmatched junction bases numbered 9, after V lost 0 bases and J lost 5 bases. Germline assignment: CDR1 GTSNPN and CDR2 SVGIG (reference sequence). The CDR3 has 16 residues. The CDR3 sequence: CAWSVLAGPRRETQYF. The DNA for the CDR3 is TGTGCCTGGAGTGTACTAGCGGGGCCTCGGCGGGAGACCCAGTACTTC.

The gene calls are TRBV5-5 and TRBJ2-1; possibly TRBD2 for D (5 bases). The ends were cut back, 1 base at V and 0 bases at J, with 8 bases in the middle. The CDR3 is made up of 15 amino acids. The germline gives CDR1 SGHKS, CDR2 YYEKEE (reference sequence). The CDR3 DNA reads TGTGCCAGCAGCTTGATCGGGGTCTCCTACAATGAGCAGTTCTTC. Amino acid sequence: CASSLIGVSYNEQFF.

The gene calls are TRBV19 and TRBJ1-1, with a tentative D call TRBD1 (5 bases). V was shortened by 7 bases and J by 4 bases, with 13 bases between the two germline ends. Germline V lookup: CDR1 LNHDA, CDR2 SQIVND (reference sequence). The CDR3 extends over 13 amino acids. CDR3 region: CASTPGGSTEAFF. CDR3 bases: TGTGCCAGTACCCCTGGGGGGAGCACTGAAGCTTTCTTT. Looking up the rest from reference TRBV19 and TRBJ1-1 gives the full variable domain: DGGITQSPKYLFRKEGQNVTLSCEQNLNHDAMYWYRQDPGQGLRLIYYSQIVNDFQKGDIAEGYSVSREKKESFPLTVTSAQKNPTAFYLCASTPGGSTEAFFGQGTRLTVV.

The chain joins TRBV6-5 to TRBJ1-2; TRBD1 might be the D (6 bases). There are 14 residues in the CDR3. The V end lost 0 bases, the J end lost 3 bases, and 8 bases lay between the germline ends. The germline CDR1 and CDR2 sequences are MNHEY and SVGAGI. The CDR3, as DNA: TGTGCCAGCAGTTACTCAGAGGGGGACTATGGCTACACCTTC. Residues: CASSYSEGDYGYTF.

The chain couples TRBV7-2 to TRBJ1-2; TRBD1 aligns across 12 bases. Germline CDR1 is SGHTA and CDR2 is FQGNSA. Losses at the gene ends were 4 bases for V and 4 bases for J; bases not matched to a gene: 7. This CDR3 comprises 16 residues. As DNA, the CDR3 is TGTGCCAGCAGCTCATCCGGGACAGGGGGCGGCTATGGCTACACCTTC. Its translation is CASSSSGTGGGYGYTF.

The gene calls are TRBV15 and TRBJ2-3; 8 positions match TRBD2. The V gene end was trimmed by 4 bases and the J gene end by 2 bases; junction bases not matched to a gene: 17. This CDR3 has 19 amino acids. CDR1 LNHNV and CDR2 YYDKDF come from the germline V gene (reference sequence). In nucleotides, the CDR3 is TGTGCCACCAGCAAACTTGTCCTCTTAGCGGGGCCTTACACAGATACGCAGTATTTT. Amino acids: CATSKLVLLAGPYTDTQYF.

The rearrangement joins TRBV5-4 to TRBJ2-5; D might be TRBD2 (5 bases). Trimming removed 1 base at V and 5 bases at J, with 9 bases between. Germline lookup yields CDR1 SGHNT and CDR2 YYREEE (reference sequence). The CDR3 has 13 amino acids. DNA for the CDR3: TGTGCCAGCAGCTTGAGGTCGGGGGAGACCCAGTACTTC. Protein product: CASSLRSGETQYF.

The chain recombines TRBV2 with TRBJ1-2; TRBD1 matches at 8 bases. Losses at the gene ends were 7 bases for V and 3 bases for J; bases not matched to a gene: 13. This CDR3 region has 16 residues. Germline CDR1 SNHLY, CDR2 FYNNEI. Written as DNA, the CDR3 is TGTGCCAGCACAGGACAGGGACGAGGAGGGCACTATGGCTACACCTTC. Encoded protein: CASTGQGRGGHYGYTF.

The rearrangement links TRBV7-3 to TRBJ1-1, with a tentative D call TRBD1 (6 bases). The germline V and J ends were trimmed by 2 bases and 7 bases, with 14 bases remaining between them. The CDR3 loop spans 14 amino acids. Germline V lookup: CDR1 SGHTA, CDR2 FQGTGA. The CDR3: CASSLVSGDGEAFF. The CDR3 nucleotides read TGTGCCAGCAGCTTAGTTTCAGGGGACGGTGAAGCTTTCTTT.

The chain is built from TRBV5-4 and TRBJ2-7, with 10 bases identical to TRBD2. V lost 0 bases and J lost 7; bases outside the gene matches: 10. Per the germline V gene, CDR1 is SGHNT and CDR2 is YYREEE (reference sequence). There are 16 residues in the CDR3. As DNA, the CDR3 is TGTGCCAGCAGCTTGGAACTAGCGGGATTCATGAGGGAGCAGTACTTC. Protein sequence: CASSLELAGFMREQYF.

The V and J genes are TRBV15 and TRBJ2-1, with D tentatively TRBD1 (5 bases). Germline CDR1 reads LNHNV; CDR2 reads YYDKDF (reference sequence). This CDR3 is 14 amino acids long. V was cut by 1 base and J by 6 bases, with 10 bases left in between. CDR3 sequence: CATSRAGSSNEQFF. The CDR3 DNA sequence: TGTGCCACCAGCAGAGCAGGGTCTAGCAATGAGCAGTTCTTC. Supplemented by reference TRBV15 and TRBJ2-1, the full variable domain reads DAMVIQNPRYQVTQFGKPVTLSCSQTLNHNVMYWYQQKSSQAPKLLFHYYDKDFNNEADTPDNFQSRRPNTSFCFLDIRSPGLGDTAMYLCATSRAGSSNEQFFGPGTRLTVL.

The chain has TRBV7-2 and TRBJ1-2; D not resolved. V gave up 0 bases and J gave up 8 bases, with 19 bases separating them. Germline-derived CDR1 and CDR2 are SGHTA and FQGNSA. The CDR3 sequence is 16 residues long. The CDR3 region has the DNA TGTGCCAGCAGCTTAGCTCTAGGTTCCTATGGCGGGGGCTACACCTTC. Amino acids: CASSLALGSYGGGYTF.

The chain carries TRBV30 and TRBJ1-1, with D unclear. The germline V gene has CDR1 GTSNPN and CDR2 SVGIG (reference sequence). V lost 2 bases, J lost 4 bases, and 20 bases lay in between. This CDR3 contains 16 residues. Written as DNA, the CDR3 is TGTGCCTGGAGTCCTCTCTCCGAGGGTTTAAGCACTGAAGCTTTCTTT. Protein: CAWSPLSEGLSTEAFF.

The CDR3 sequence: CASSATGAGNNEQFF. The CDR3, as DNA: TGTGCCAGCAGCGCCACAGGGGCGGGGAACAATGAGCAGTTCTTC. The chain employs TRBV9 and TRBJ2-1; tentatively, D is TRBD1 (7 bases). V was shortened by 3 bases and J by 5 bases, with 15 bases between the two germline ends. The length of the CDR3 is 15 residues. Germline loops: CDR1 SGDLS, CDR2 YYNGEE. The full variable domain, in which reference TRBV9 and TRBJ2-1 provide the parts outside the CDR3, is DSGVTQTPKHLITATGQRVTLRCSPRSGDLSVYWYQQSLDQGLQFLIQYYNGEERAKGNILERFSAQQFPDLHSELNLSSLELGDSALYFCASSATGAGNNEQFFGPGTRLTVL.

This rearrangement joins TRBV9 to TRBJ1-2; 9 bases agree with TRBD1. CDR1 and CDR2 (germline): SGDLS, YYNGEE. CDR3 length equals 14 residues. V lost 1 base and J lost 7; bases outside the gene matches: 5. This CDR3 is CASSVTGTGSGYTF. The CDR3 nucleotides are TGTGCCAGCAGCGTAACCGGGACAGGGTCTGGCTACACCTTC.

This CDR3 reads CASSSDRQGARRGKQPQHF. In DNA, the CDR3 is TGTGCCAGCAGCTCAGATCGACAGGGGGCGCGTCGGGGTAAGCAGCCCCAGCATTTT. The rearrangement joins TRBV7-2 to TRBJ1-5, with 10 nucleotides matching TRBD1. CDR3 length equals 19 residues. Germline CDR1 and CDR2: SGHTA and FQGNSA. V gave up 4 bases and J gave up 7 bases; unmatched junction bases: 19.

The gene calls are TRBV25-1 and TRBJ1-4; D may be TRBD1 (5 bases). This CDR3 comprises 14 residues. Germline V gene data show CDR1 as MGHDK and CDR2 as SYGVNS. Deletions cut 2 bases from V and 15 bases from J, with 19 bases between. The chain's CDR3 is CASSEPQGGALLFF. CDR3 DNA sequence: TGTGCCAGCAGTGAACCCCAGGGTGGAGCTCTGTTGTTTTTT.

The genes are TRBV6-6 and TRBJ2-2; the D gene is possibly TRBD2 (6 bases). V lost 4 bases and J lost 3, with 12 bases in between. The CDR3 is 15 residues long. Germline CDR1 is MNHNY and CDR2 is SVGAGI (reference sequence). This CDR3 reads CASSLTRAYTGELFF. The CDR3 region has the DNA TGTGCCAGCAGTTTGACTAGGGCCTACACCGGGGAGCTGTTTTTT.

The rearrangement links TRBV11-2 to TRBJ2-7; TRBD1 matches at 11 bases. Germline loops: CDR1 SGHAT, CDR2 FQNNGV. The CDR3 is 15 residues long. Trimming cost V 5 bases and J 3 bases; bases outside gene matches: 6. This CDR3 is CASSNPGQGVYEQYF. CDR3 bases: TGTGCCAGCAGCAACCCGGGACAGGGGGTCTACGAGCAGTACTTC.

V is TRBV7-2 and J is TRBJ1-6; D unresolved. Trimming pared 5 bases from V and 7 bases from J, leaving 6 bases between. The CDR3 covers 12 residues. Germline V gene lookup returns CDR1 SGHTA and CDR2 FQGNSA. The CDR3, as DNA: TGTGCCAGCAGCGGCCTCAATTCACCCCTCCACTTT. It specifies CASSGLNSPLHF.

This chain uses TRBV6-1 with TRBJ1-5; tentatively, D is TRBD1 (5 bases). V lost 4 bases to trimming and J lost 0 bases, with 10 bases between them. The CDR3 length is 15 residues. Germline V gene lookup returns CDR1 MNHNS and CDR2 SASEGT. CDR3 loop: CASSVTGHSNQPQHF. The CDR3 nucleotides read TGTGCCAGCAGTGTAACAGGTCATAGCAATCAGCCCCAGCATTTT.

J is TRBJ1-1 and V is TRBV6-5; D is unclear. This CDR3 spans 14 amino acids. Germline V CDR1 and CDR2: MNHEY, SVGAGI. V lost 8 bases and J lost 0, with 13 bases in between. This CDR3 is CASQPSGLNTEAFF. The CDR3 bases are TGTGCCAGCCAGCCCTCAGGCCTGAACACTGAAGCTTTCTTT.

The rearrangement links TRBV6-5 to TRBJ1-6; 10 nucleotides align to TRBD1. The junction had 6 bases not matched to a gene; V was cut back by 4 bases and J by 9 bases. CDR3 length: 15 residues. Germline loops: CDR1 MNHEY, CDR2 SVGAGI. CDR3 in amino acids: CASSLDRGEGSPLHF. CDR3 DNA sequence: TGTGCCAGCAGTTTGGACAGGGGGGAAGGTTCACCCCTCCACTTT.

This chain uses TRBV13 with TRBJ2-7; TRBD1 matches 8 bases. Looked up from germline, CDR1 is PRHDT and CDR2 is FYEKMQ (reference sequence). The V segment lost 4 bases and the J segment 5 bases; nucleotides outside the gene matches: 7. There are 14 residues in the CDR3. The DNA of the CDR3 is TGTGCCAGCAGCTCGAGGACAGGGACCCACGAGCAGTACTTC. This sequence encodes CASSSRTGTHEQYF.